This T cell receptor beta chain is drawn from a study of cytomegalovirus exposure and HLA in healthy donors. Study-level points and caveats: Some public TCRs appeared in many individuals, while most sequences were rare. Cytomegalovirus association was assigned to approximately 180 TCR beta chains.

This clone appeared a few times. Its specificity is not known. The PCR used 60 Vbeta and 13 Jbeta primers. Produced via immunoSEQ multiplex PCR; TCRdb's table is partial and in-frame only. The profile covers 130,000 or so clones, with over 75% appearing a single time and roughly 3.9% taken by the ten largest. This CDR3 has 16 amino acids. Germline V CDR1 and CDR2: SGHDN, FVKESK. The trim removed 4 bases at V and 8 bases at J, leaving 12 bases unmatched. This TCR came from a male donor in good health and CMV-seropositive. The chain is built from TRBV14 and TRBJ2-1; 9 bases are a match to TRBD2. The sequencing input was PBMCs. In DNA, the CDR3 is TGTGCCAGCAGCCCTATGATAGCGGGAGTTTACGATGAGCAGTTCTTC. Amino acids: CASSPMIAGVYDEQFF.